This T cell receptor (beta chain) was identified during a study of T cells in Graves' hyperthyroidism and ophthalmopathy. Source material for PBMCs was 10 ml fresh peripheral blood. Comments on this clonotype: Its antigen remains unidentified.

Germline V gives CDR1 KGHDR, CDR2 SFDVKD. The CDR3 covers 15 residues. V was pared by 1 base and J by 2 bases, with 9 bases between. TCR beta CDR3 sequences were amplified from RNA transcripts. The TCR CDR3 was amplified in a first-round RT-PCR using the HTBI primer set. TCRdb re-analysed the multiplex PCR reads in MiXCR, keeping a single row per CDR3 protein. This sample has approximately 610,000 distinct CDR3 sequences; roughly a sixth occur once, and the top ten carry roughly 18%. General study results and limits: Stable hyperthyroidism was told apart from ophthalmopathy by a model built on 13 V-J features.

This receptor was obtained from a woman aged 18-29 years with Graves' hyperthyroidism. The V gene is TRBV24-1, the J gene TRBJ2-3; D not resolved. The sequencing input was blood. The CDR3: CATSDFREATDTQYF. The CDR3 DNA reads TGTGCCACCAGTGATTTCCGAGAGGCCACAGATACGCAGTATTTT.